These 10 T cell receptor beta chains were sequenced from one sample in a study of CD8+ T cells in alopecia areata (dated by TCRdb to the late 2010s). Receptor amplification or capture employed the immunoSEQ multiplex PCR assay. For TCR sequencing, RNA was extracted from every sample and reverse transcribed into cDNA to serve as template. The clones in this table, taken by TCRdb from immuneACCESS, are in-frame only. Not every clone is retained; where verified, under half of the shortfall comes from an unresolved V gene, and the cause of the rest is unknown. The table for this sample lists 90,000 to 100,000 clones; roughly two fifths of them were counted only once. The ten most abundant clones make up 1% to 1.5% of the sample. Input material: CD4+ T cells sorted from blood. The source is a human donor with alopecia areata.

CDR3 sequence reads: CASRSSGSGYEQYF. DNA of the CDR3: TGTGCCAGCAGATCTAGCGGTTCCGGTTACGAGCAGTACTTC. The chain joins TRBV5-6 to TRBJ2-7; 7 bases map to TRBD2. V was clipped by 5 bases and J by 4 bases; unmatched bases: 9. This CDR3 has 14 residues. Germline CDR1 is SGHDT and CDR2 is YYEEEE.

The rearrangement joins TRBV7-9 to TRBJ2-1; D perhaps matches TRBD1 (6 bases). The CDR3 is made up of 15 amino acids. Germline V gives CDR1 SEHNR, CDR2 FQNEAQ (reference sequence). V was clipped by 5 bases and J by 5 bases, with 16 bases between them. The DNA for the CDR3 is TGTGCCAGCAGCCAGCGTCACAGGGTGGACAATGAGCAGTTCTTC. It is translated as CASSQRHRVDNEQFF.

This clone was recorded only once. The CDR3 bases are TGTGCCAGCAGTGTTAACGGCGGTCCCCTCCACTTT. It yields the protein CASSVNGGPLHF. This chain connects TRBV6-4 to TRBJ1-6, with D unresolved. CDR1 and CDR2 (germline): MRHNA, SNTAGT. This CDR3 comprises 12 residues. The ends were cut back, 4 bases at V and 13 bases at J, with 11 bases in the middle.

Judged by abundance, this clone is medium-sized. The chain joins TRBV19 to TRBJ1-5, with D maybe TRBD1 (6 bases). Germline CDR1 reads LNHDA; CDR2 reads SQIVND (reference sequence). Trimming left V 5 bases short and J 7 bases short, with 12 bases between. The CDR3 extends over 13 amino acids. The CDR3 here is CASSGRGNQPQHF. CDR3 DNA sequence: TGTGCCAGTAGTGGGAGGGGGAACCAGCCCCAGCATTTT.

The chain combines TRBV6-6 with TRBJ2-5; possibly TRBD2 for D (6 bases). V gave up 5 bases and J gave up 5 bases, with 15 bases separating them. The CDR3 loop spans 14 amino acids. Germline loops: CDR1 MNHNY, CDR2 SVGAGI (reference sequence). The CDR3 DNA reads TGTGCCAGCAGTCAGGCTCACGGAGGGGAGACCCAGTACTTC. Translating it yields CASSQAHGGETQYF.

The rearrangement joins TRBV10-3 to TRBJ2-6; no definite D call. The ends were cut back, 1 base at V and 0 bases at J, with 4 bases in the middle. This CDR3 is 15 amino acids long. The germline V gene encodes CDR1 ENHRY and CDR2 SYGVKD. CDR3 protein: CAISELASGANVLTF. Here the CDR3 DNA reads TGTGCCATCAGTGAGTTAGCCTCTGGGGCCAACGTCCTGACTTTC.

The J gene is TRBJ1-1, the V gene TRBV7-2; TRBD1 might be the D (6 bases). The CDR3 runs 12 residues. Germline assignment: CDR1 SGHTA and CDR2 FQGNSA. V was shortened by 5 bases and J by 10 bases, with 14 bases between the two germline ends. The CDR3 sequence: CASSVNRVVAFF. CDR3 DNA sequence: TGTGCCAGCAGCGTAAACAGGGTTGTAGCTTTCTTT.

V and J are TRBV4-1 and TRBJ2-1; 15 bases map to TRBD2. Germline loops: CDR1 MGHRA, CDR2 YSYEKL. The CDR3 consists of 16 residues. Trimming at V came to 4 bases and at J to 7 bases, leaving 5 bases not matched to a gene. This CDR3 reads CASSLPGLAGGNEQFF. In DNA, the CDR3 is TGCGCCAGCAGCCTACCGGGACTAGCGGGGGGAAATGAGCAGTTCTTC.

V usage is TRBV30 and J usage is TRBJ2-3, with 8 nucleotides matching TRBD2. This CDR3 is built from 17 residues. From germline, CDR1 is GTSNPN and CDR2 SVGIG (reference sequence). Unmatched junction bases numbered 14, after V lost 5 bases and J lost 1 base. The CDR3 protein is CAWEKGLGSLGTDTQYF. The DNA of the CDR3 is TGTGCCTGGGAGAAGGGACTAGGGTCCTTGGGCACAGATACGCAGTATTTT.

This clone was recorded a few times. This chain connects TRBV7-6 to TRBJ2-3, with D maybe TRBD1 (7 bases). The CDR3 is 14 residues long. The V end lost 2 bases, the J end lost 6 bases, and 12 bases lay between the germline ends. The germline V gene has CDR1 SGHVS and CDR2 FNYEAQ. In DNA, the CDR3 is TGTGCCAGCAGCTTAAGGGGGCGGGGCGATACGCAGTATTTT. This codes for CASSLRGRGDTQYF. Together with reference TRBV7-6 and TRBJ2-3, the CDR3 gives the full variable domain: GAGVSQSPRYKVTKRGQDVALRCDPISGHVSLYWYRQALGQGPEFLTYFNYEAQQDKSGLPNDRFSAERPEGSISTLTIQRTEQRDSAMYRCASSLRGRGDTQYFGPGTRLTVL.